Below are 30 T cell receptor beta chains sequenced from a single sample in a study of blood T cell repertoires in COVID-19. TCRdb's table, derived via immunoSEQ multiplex PCR, lists solely in-frame clones and lacks some. The table has 200,000 to 250,000 clones, 83% seen once; the top ten hold more than 4.5%. Sequencing used PBMCs or T cells enriched from blood (not recorded which). The receptors stem from a woman aged 50 to 60 who had been exposed to COVID-19.

V is TRBV10-3 and J is TRBJ1-1; no definite D call. Trimming left V 7 bases short and J 4 bases short, with 7 bases between. The CDR3 covers 11 residues. Germline V gene sequence: CDR1 ENHRY, CDR2 SYGVKD. The CDR3 loop reads CAIKEGTEAFF. CDR3 DNA sequence: TGTGCCATCAAAGAGGGCACTGAAGCTTTCTTT.

The chain couples TRBV18 to TRBJ2-3; no firm D call. The CDR3 loop spans 14 amino acids. The germline CDR1 and CDR2 sequences are KGHSH and LQKENI. V was trimmed by 6 bases and J by 1 base, leaving 11 bases between them. CDR3 sequence (DNA): TGTGCCAGCTCGCTATTTGATCGCACAGATACGCAGTATTTT. As protein: CASSLFDRTDTQYF.

CDR3 protein: CATSRDGTDDSPLHF. Written as DNA, the CDR3 is TGTGCCACCAGCAGAGATGGGACAGACGATTCACCCCTCCACTTT. The chain joins TRBV15 to TRBJ1-6; 7 bases fit TRBD1. Germline CDR1 LNHNV, CDR2 YYDKDF (reference sequence). CDR3 length: 15 residues. The J segment lost 8 bases and the V segment lost 0 bases, leaving 4 bases of the junction unmatched.

This chain uses TRBV15 with TRBJ1-1; TRBD1 might be the D (6 bases). Germline lookup yields CDR1 LNHNV and CDR2 YYDKDF (reference sequence). Trimming cost V 1 base and J 5 bases, with 17 bases left between them. The CDR3 loop spans 16 amino acids. CDR3 sequence reads: CATSRARDTGWTEAFF. The CDR3 DNA reads TGTGCCACCAGCAGAGCCCGGGACACAGGGTGGACTGAAGCTTTCTTT. Full variable domain (missing parts from reference TRBV15 and TRBJ1-1): DAMVIQNPRYQVTQFGKPVTLSCSQTLNHNVMYWYQQKSSQAPKLLFHYYDKDFNNEADTPDNFQSRRPNTSFCFLDIRSPGLGDTAMYLCATSRARDTGWTEAFFGQGTRLTVV.

The V and J genes are TRBV27 and TRBJ2-7, with TRBD1 matching 9 bases. V shed 8 bases, J shed 2 bases, and the junction held 1 base outside the gene matches. Germline-derived CDR1 and CDR2 are MNHEY and SMNVEV (reference sequence). This CDR3 spans 12 amino acids. The CDR3 spells CASGQGPYEQYF. The CDR3 DNA sequence: TGTGCCAGCGGACAGGGGCCCTACGAGCAGTACTTC.

The V and J genes are TRBV21-1 and TRBJ1-1; the table's D call, TRBD1, was not checked against the DNA. TRBV21-1 is termed a pseudogene. The CDR3 is 17 amino acids. CDR3 amino acids: CASSKGDPLGTGTEAFF. In DNA form, the CDR3 reads TGTGCCAGCAGCAAGGGAGACCCACTCGGGACAGGCACTGAAGCTTTCTTT.

The rearrangement joins TRBV18 to TRBJ1-4; D remains unclear. CDR3 length equals 13 residues. The ends were cut back, 3 bases at V and 4 bases at J, with 6 bases in the middle. Germline lookup yields CDR1 KGHSH and CDR2 LQKENI. CDR3 coding DNA: TGTGCCAGCTCACCGGCAGTTAATGAAAAACTGTTTTTT. Translating it yields CASSPAVNEKLFF. The full variable domain, completed using reference TRBV18 and TRBJ1-4, is NAGVMQNPRHLVRRRGQEARLRCSPMKGHSHVYWYRQLPEEGLKFMVYLQKENIIDESGMPKERFSAEFPKEGPSILRIQQVVRGDSAAYFCASSPAVNEKLFFGSGTQLSVL.

The table lists this clone with a count of one. The J gene is TRBJ2-2, the V gene TRBV9; no definite D call. CDR1 and CDR2 from the germline V gene are SGDLS and YYNGEE. The CDR3 is 14 amino acids. Trimming removed 1 base at V and 5 bases at J, with 9 bases between. The CDR3 bases are TGTGCCAGCAGCGTATCCGTGTCGACCGGGGAGCTGTTTTTT. It specifies CASSVSVSTGELFF. The entire variable domain, with the rest obtained from reference TRBV9 and TRBJ2-2, is as follows: DSGVTQTPKHLITATGQRVTLRCSPRSGDLSVYWYQQSLDQGLQFLIQYYNGEERAKGNILERFSAQQFPDLHSELNLSSLELGDSALYFCASSVSVSTGELFFGEGSRLTVL.

The DNA for the CDR3 is TGTGCCAGCAGCTCAGGGGGCCGAGAGACCCAGTACTTC. Protein sequence: CASSSGGRETQYF. V gene TRBV7-3 combines with J gene TRBJ2-5; 8 positions match TRBD1. The J segment lost 4 bases and the V segment lost 4 bases, leaving 2 bases of the junction unmatched. Germline loops: CDR1 SGHTA, CDR2 FQGTGA. The CDR3 contains 13 residues.

This sequence joins TRBV11-2 and TRBJ2-1, with a weak D call TRBD2 (6 bases). Trimming took 4 bases from V and 0 from J, leaving 10 bases between them. The CDR3 totals 15 residues. Germline lookup yields CDR1 SGHAT and CDR2 FQNNGV. Written as DNA, the CDR3 is TGTGCCAGCAGCTCACAGACTAGCTCCTACAATGAGCAGTTCTTC. Translation gives CASSSQTSSYNEQFF.

This rearrangement joins TRBV6-2 or TRBV6-3 to TRBJ1-5; D perhaps matches TRBD1 (6 bases). CDR3 length: 14 amino acids. V dropped 0 bases and J dropped 6 bases, with 9 bases sitting between them. CDR1 is MNHEY and CDR2 is SVGEGT in the germline V gene. CDR3 region: CASSYSGGGQPQHF. In nucleotides, the CDR3 is TGTGCCAGCAGTTACTCGGGAGGGGGTCAGCCCCAGCATTTT.

J is TRBJ2-7 and V is TRBV3-1 (or the pseudogene TRBV3-2); TRBD1 aligns across 8 bases. In germline, CDR1 is LGHDT, CDR2 YNNKEL (reference sequence). The CDR3 loop spans 16 amino acids. Germline trimming cut 4 bases from V and 3 bases from J; bases unmatched to any gene: 11. The DNA for the CDR3 is TGTGCCAGCAGCCGCGAAGACAGGGGAGGTGTCTACGAGCAGTACTTC. Residues: CASSREDRGGVYEQYF.

DNA of the CDR3: TGTGCCAGCAGCTTCGGACAGGCCACAGATACGCAGTATTTT. Protein: CASSFGQATDTQYF. This chain uses TRBV11-2 with TRBJ2-3; 7 positions match TRBD1. Germline CDR1 SGHAT, CDR2 FQNNGV. The CDR3 has 14 amino acids. The ends lost 3 bases at V and 2 bases at J; junction bases unmatched: 2.

In this sample, this clone turned up a few times. The chain is built from TRBV15 and TRBJ1-4, with TRBD1 identical over 7 bases. The germline V gene has CDR1 LNHNV and CDR2 YYDKDF (reference sequence). After removal of 5 bases from V and 7 bases from J, the junction contained 7 bases not matched to a gene. The CDR3 extends over 14 amino acids. CDR3 amino acids: CATSRQGGGEKLFF. The CDR3 bases are TGTGCCACCAGCCGACAGGGAGGAGGTGAAAAACTGTTTTTT.

The sample holds a few counts of this clone. The CDR3 region has the DNA TGCAGCGTTGAAAGGACAGAAGAGACCCAGTACTTC. Its translation: CSVERTEETQYF. The V call is TRBV29-1, the J call TRBJ2-5; a possible D gene is TRBD1 (6 bases). The V and J ends lost 2 bases and 3 bases respectively, with 7 bases between them. Germline values: CDR1 SQVTM, CDR2 ANQGSEA. This CDR3 spans 12 amino acids. The whole variable domain, filled in from reference TRBV29-1 and TRBJ2-5, reads SAVISQKPSRDICQRGTSLTIQCQVDSQVTMMFWYRQQPGQSLTLIATANQGSEATYESGFVIDKFPISRPNLTFSTLTVSNMSPEDSSIYLCSVERTEETQYFGPGTRLLVL.

CDR3 sequence: CASRPRTGTNTDTQYF. CDR3 nucleotide sequence: TGCGCCAGCAGACCCAGGACAGGGACGAACACAGATACGCAGTATTTT. This rearrangement joins TRBV10-2 to TRBJ2-3, with TRBD1 matching 8 bases. CDR1 is WSHSY and CDR2 is SAAADI in the germline V gene. V was pared by 6 bases and J by 2 bases, with 10 bases of the junction left unmatched. The CDR3 extends over 16 amino acids.

This chain joins TRBV9 and TRBJ2-3; no firm D call. The CDR3 has 12 residues. The germline V and J ends were trimmed by 2 bases and 6 bases, with 7 bases remaining between them. From germline, CDR1 is SGDLS and CDR2 YYNGEE. In nucleotides, the CDR3 is TGTGCCAGCAGCGTCTCTTCGGATACGCAGTATTTT. It encodes CASSVSSDTQYF. Full variable domain (missing parts from reference TRBV9 and TRBJ2-3): DSGVTQTPKHLITATGQRVTLRCSPRSGDLSVYWYQQSLDQGLQFLIQYYNGEERAKGNILERFSAQQFPDLHSELNLSSLELGDSALYFCASSVSSDTQYFGPGTRLTVL.

The chain joins TRBV27 to TRBJ1-2; D is undetermined. This CDR3 contains 14 residues. Germline CDR1 and CDR2: MNHEY and SMNVEV (reference sequence). Trimming took off 5 bases at V and 6 bases at J, with 16 bases between the two ends. In DNA, the CDR3 is TGTGCCAGCAGTAAGGGAGCGGGGAAACATGGCTACACCTTC. Translating it yields CASSKGAGKHGYTF.

This clone was picked up a small number of times. This chain links TRBV18 with TRBJ2-7; 9 bases are shared with TRBD1. V lost 6 bases, J lost 3 bases, and 12 bases stayed unmatched. Per germline, CDR1 KGHSH and CDR2 LQKENI. The CDR3 sequence is 16 residues long. CDR3 amino acids: CASSQTLGQGSYEQYF. In DNA, the CDR3 is TGTGCCAGCTCCCAAACGTTAGGACAGGGGAGCTACGAGCAGTACTTC.

This chain joins TRBV5-1 and TRBJ2-3; TRBD2 aligns across 14 bases. Germline V lookup: CDR1 SGHRS, CDR2 YFSETQ. Trimming cost V 3 bases and J 0 bases; bases outside gene matches: 6. This CDR3 comprises 18 residues. The CDR3 sequence is CASSSGLAGGTSTDTQYF. In nucleotides, the CDR3 is TGCGCCAGCAGCTCAGGACTAGCGGGGGGAACTAGCACAGATACGCAGTATTTT.

This rearrangement joins TRBV19 to TRBJ1-5; D is undetermined. The CDR3 length is 13 residues. The germline V and J ends were trimmed by 3 bases and 6 bases, with 9 bases remaining between them. The V gene's germline CDR1 is LNHDA and CDR2 SQIVND (reference sequence). CDR3 DNA: TGTGCCAGTAGTATGTCGGGGATTCAGCCCCAGCATTTT. Its protein product is CASSMSGIQPQHF.

The chain uses TRBV6-5 and TRBJ1-5; D gene unclear. This CDR3 contains 15 residues. CDR1 MNHEY and CDR2 SVGAGI come from the germline V gene. V lost 10 bases, J lost 4 bases, and 20 bases lay in between. CDR3 residues: CAINAGRDRNQPQHF. The DNA of the CDR3 is TGTGCCATCAACGCGGGGAGGGATAGGAATCAGCCCCAGCATTTT.

The rearrangement links TRBV2 to TRBJ2-1, with 8 bases identical to TRBD2. Trimming took 2 bases from V and 5 from J; bases not matched to a gene: 5. Germline CDR1 is SNHLY and CDR2 is FYNNEI. There are 15 residues in the CDR3. CDR3 loop: CASSEPGLGDNEQFF. CDR3 DNA: TGTGCCAGCAGTGAACCGGGACTAGGAGACAATGAGCAGTTCTTC.

The chain joins TRBV7-2 to TRBJ1-3, with a possible D match to TRBD1 (5 bases). This CDR3 has 16 residues. V was pared by 4 bases and J by 3 bases, with 16 bases between. Per germline, CDR1 SGHTA and CDR2 FQGNSA. For the CDR3, the DNA is TGTGCCAGCAGCTCCCCAGGGTTTAGTGGTGGAAACACCATATATTTT. Amino acid sequence: CASSSPGFSGGNTIYF.

The V call is TRBV30, the J call TRBJ1-1; D remains unclear. Germline V gene lookup returns CDR1 GTSNPN and CDR2 SVGIG (reference sequence). V dropped 5 bases and J dropped 1 base, with 11 bases sitting between them. CDR3 length equals 13 residues. DNA for the CDR3: TGTGCCTGGGTCACTCTCCCGAACACTGAAGCTTTCTTT. Its translation: CAWVTLPNTEAFF.

The chain recombines TRBV9 with TRBJ2-3; 7 nucleotides line up with TRBD1. This CDR3 is 16 amino acids long. The germline V gene encodes CDR1 SGDLS and CDR2 YYNGEE. With V trimmed by 2 bases and J by 2 bases, 8 bases remained unmatched. In DNA, the CDR3 is TGTGCCAGCAGCGTGGGGACAGCGATATTCACAGATACGCAGTATTTT. Its protein product is CASSVGTAIFTDTQYF.

The chain couples TRBV2 to TRBJ2-5, with D unclear. CDR3 length: 11 amino acids. Germline CDR1 SNHLY, CDR2 FYNNEI. The V and J ends lost 0 bases and 7 bases respectively, with 3 bases between them. CDR3 residues: CASSEAGTQYF. CDR3 DNA: TGTGCCAGCAGTGAAGCCGGGACCCAGTACTTC.

The chain combines TRBV10-2 with TRBJ1-1; no reliable D call. The CDR3 loop spans 13 amino acids. V shed 6 bases and J shed 5 bases, with 13 bases lying between them. Germline-derived CDR1 and CDR2 are WSHSY and SAAADI. The CDR3 bases are TGCGCCAGCAGGGACTCACCTTGGACTGAAGCTTTCTTT. Protein sequence: CASRDSPWTEAFF.

This chain connects TRBV13 to TRBJ2-1; D uncertain. This CDR3 contains 14 residues. Trimming left V 3 bases short and J 6 bases short, with 12 bases between. Per germline, CDR1 PRHDT and CDR2 FYEKMQ (reference sequence). The CDR3 spells CASSFEVLGNEQFF. CDR3 nucleotides: TGTGCCAGCAGCTTTGAAGTCCTCGGCAATGAGCAGTTCTTC.

The J gene is TRBJ1-3, the V gene TRBV7-8; D might be TRBD1 (6 bases). Germline CDR1 reads SGHVS; CDR2 reads FQNEAQ. The ends were cut back, 3 bases at V and 5 bases at J, with 11 bases in the middle. CDR3 size: 14 residues. CDR3 DNA: TGTGCCAGCAGCTTCGAGGGGGAACGAAACACCATATATTTT. It translates to CASSFEGERNTIYF.